This section outlines one T cell receptor (beta chain) sequence together with its context. As yet, its antigen is unknown. The data stem from a study of T cell responses to AZD1222 COVID-19 vaccine. Overall study findings and caveats: Unmutated variant regions reportedly attract nearly half of all spike-specific TCRs.

Some clones are missing from TCRdb's copy, which holds only in-frame ones; the method was immunoSEQ multiplex PCR. Of more than 140,000 clones in the sample, about 87% are singletons; the top ten hold 3% to 4%. This CDR3 spans 12 amino acids. V lost 5 bases, J lost 4 bases, and 6 bases lay in between. This chain links TRBV12-3 or TRBV12-4 with TRBJ1-5, with D hard to call. The starting material was peripheral blood, obtained on day 0 of MenACWY control vaccination. This TCR derives from an adult in good health. The CDR3 sequence: CASSKLNQPQHF. CDR3 in DNA: TGTGCCAGCAGTAAATTAAATCAGCCCCAGCATTTT.